This T cell receptor beta chain is drawn from a study of cytomegalovirus exposure and HLA in healthy donors. Points from the study as a whole: It is likely that the observed cluster of highly shared sequence variants was a sequencing artifact. TCR beta V- and J-gene trimming was later associated with a missense DCLRE1C variant.

The primer mix had 60 Vbeta and 13 Jbeta primers. In the authors' methods: Later, an analysis found 75 million to 90 million unique TCR beta chains, and about 10 million of these were shared. Produced via immunoSEQ multiplex PCR; TCRdb's table is partial and in-frame only. The V and J calls and clone size come from that table; D and trimming were worked out from the DNA. The table lists 150,000 to 200,000 clones, more than 70% of them singletons. Healthy individuals who donated bone marrow served as the donors. This clone showed up just once. Its antigen remains unknown. In germline, CDR1 is SGHTA, CDR2 FQGTGA. V shed 5 bases and J 4 bases; nucleotides not matched to a gene: 6. The CDR3 runs 15 residues.

V gene TRBV7-3 combines with J gene TRBJ1-5; 9 bases agree with TRBD1. Sample: PBMCs. This clonotype originated in a boy aged 5-17 years in good health and CMV-seronegative. CDR3 residues: CASSPTGGRNQPQHF. As DNA, the CDR3 is TGTGCCAGCAGCCCGACAGGGGGGCGAAATCAGCCCCAGCATTTT. The full variable domain, in which reference TRBV7-3 and TRBJ1-5 provide the parts outside the CDR3, is GAGVSQTPSNKVTEKGKYVELRCDPISGHTALYWYRQSLGQGPEFLIYFQGTGAADDSGLPNDRFFAVRPEGSVSTLKIQRTERGDSAVYLCASSPTGGRNQPQHFGDGTRLSIL.